The entry below gives a single T cell receptor beta chain sequence along with its context. This specimen comes from a study of blood T cells in healthy people across ages. Each sample gave at least 7 million isolated PBMCs. A second PCR, run for roughly 7 to 12 cycles, used a sample-barcoded 5' primer plus a J-beta primer mix. Each cDNA was tagged by a template-switch adaptor containing 12 random nucleotides. TCRdb passed the 5' RACE reads through MiXCR, listing each CDR3 protein once. The sample shows over 600,000 distinct CDR3 sequences, less than 45% of them seen only once. V dropped 6 bases and J dropped 5 bases, with 18 bases sitting between them. The CDR3 length is 15 residues.

Sequenced input: blood. The genes are TRBV12-3 or TRBV12-4 and TRBJ2-3, with D hard to call. This TCR was sampled from a man older than 75 in good health. In DNA form, the CDR3 reads TGTGCCAGCAGCGATAGGAGCCATAGGGTAGATACGCAGTATTTT. Protein product: CASSDRSHRVDTQYF.